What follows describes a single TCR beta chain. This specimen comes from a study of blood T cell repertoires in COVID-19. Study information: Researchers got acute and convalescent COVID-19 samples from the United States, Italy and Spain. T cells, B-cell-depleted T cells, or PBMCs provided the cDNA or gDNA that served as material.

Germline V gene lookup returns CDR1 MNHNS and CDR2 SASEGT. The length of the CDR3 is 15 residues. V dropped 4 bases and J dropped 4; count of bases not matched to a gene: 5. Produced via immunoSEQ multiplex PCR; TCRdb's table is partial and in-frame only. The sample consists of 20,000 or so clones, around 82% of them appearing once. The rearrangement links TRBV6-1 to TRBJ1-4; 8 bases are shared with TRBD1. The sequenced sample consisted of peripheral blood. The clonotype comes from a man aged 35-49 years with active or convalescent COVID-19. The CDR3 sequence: CASSAQGAGNEKLFF. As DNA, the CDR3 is TGTGCCAGCAGTGCCCAGGGGGCTGGTAATGAAAAACTGTTTTTT.